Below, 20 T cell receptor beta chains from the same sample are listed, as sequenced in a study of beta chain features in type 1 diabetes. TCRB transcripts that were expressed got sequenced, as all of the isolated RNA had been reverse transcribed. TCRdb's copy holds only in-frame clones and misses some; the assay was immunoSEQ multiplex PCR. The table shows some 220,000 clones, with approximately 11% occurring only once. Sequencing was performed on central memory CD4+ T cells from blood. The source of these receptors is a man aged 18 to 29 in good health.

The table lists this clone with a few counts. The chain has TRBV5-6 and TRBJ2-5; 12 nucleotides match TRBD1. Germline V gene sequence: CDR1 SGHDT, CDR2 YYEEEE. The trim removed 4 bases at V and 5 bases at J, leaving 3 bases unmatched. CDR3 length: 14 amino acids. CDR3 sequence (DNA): TGTGCCAGCAGCGGAGGGACAGGGGGCGAGACCCAGTACTTC. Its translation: CASSGGTGGETQYF.

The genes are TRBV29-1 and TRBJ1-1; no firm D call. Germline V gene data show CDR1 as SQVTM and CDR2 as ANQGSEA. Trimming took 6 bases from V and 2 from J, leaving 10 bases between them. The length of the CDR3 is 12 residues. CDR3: CSVTVFNTEAFF. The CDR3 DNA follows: TGCAGCGTAACAGTATTTAACACTGAAGCTTTCTTT.

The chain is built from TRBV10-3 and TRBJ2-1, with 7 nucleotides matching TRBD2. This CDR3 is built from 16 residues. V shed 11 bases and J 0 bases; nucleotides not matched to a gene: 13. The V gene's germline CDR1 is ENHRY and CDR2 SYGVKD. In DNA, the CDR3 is TGTGCCGCTGCGCGGGCTAGCGGTATCTCCTACAATGAGCAGTTCTTC. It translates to CAAARASGISYNEQFF.

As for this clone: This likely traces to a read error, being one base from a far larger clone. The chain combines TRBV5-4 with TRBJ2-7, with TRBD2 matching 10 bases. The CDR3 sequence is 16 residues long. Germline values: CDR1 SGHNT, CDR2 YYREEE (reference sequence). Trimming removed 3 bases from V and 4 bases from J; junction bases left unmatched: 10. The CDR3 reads CASSSRSGRVNYEQYF. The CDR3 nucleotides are TGTGCCAGCAGCTCACGCAGCGGGAGGGTCAATTACGAGCAGTACTTC.

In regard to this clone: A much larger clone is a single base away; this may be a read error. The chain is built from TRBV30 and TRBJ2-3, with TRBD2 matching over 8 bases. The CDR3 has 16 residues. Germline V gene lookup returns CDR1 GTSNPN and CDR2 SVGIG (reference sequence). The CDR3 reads CAGSPSGLAGRYTQYF. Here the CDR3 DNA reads TGTGCCGGGAGCCCCTCAGGACTAGCCGGGCGGTATACGCAGTATTTT.

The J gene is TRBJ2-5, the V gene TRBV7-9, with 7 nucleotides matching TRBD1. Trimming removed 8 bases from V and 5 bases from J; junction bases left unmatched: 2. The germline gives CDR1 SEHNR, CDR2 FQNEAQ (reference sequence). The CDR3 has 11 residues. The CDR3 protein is CASQGEETQYF. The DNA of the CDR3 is TGTGCCAGCCAGGGGGAGGAGACCCAGTACTTC.

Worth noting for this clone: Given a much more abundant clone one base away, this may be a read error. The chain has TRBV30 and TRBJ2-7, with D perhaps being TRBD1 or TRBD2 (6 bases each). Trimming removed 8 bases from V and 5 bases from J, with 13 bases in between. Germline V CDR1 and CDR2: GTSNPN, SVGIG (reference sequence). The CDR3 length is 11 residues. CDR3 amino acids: CAGGRLDEQYF. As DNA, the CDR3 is TGTGCCGGGGGGCGTCTGGACGAGCAGTACTTC. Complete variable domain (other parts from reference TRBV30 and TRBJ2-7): SQTIHQWPATLVQPVGSPLSLECTVEGTSNPNLYWYRQAAGRGLQLLFYSVGIGQISSEVPQNLSASRPQDRQFILSSKKLLLSDSGFYLCAGGRLDEQYFGPGTRLTVT.

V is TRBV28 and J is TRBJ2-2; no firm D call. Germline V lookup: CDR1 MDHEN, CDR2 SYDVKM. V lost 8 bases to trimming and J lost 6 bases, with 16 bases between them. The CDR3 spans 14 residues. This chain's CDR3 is CASSSLSTSGELFF. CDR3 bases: TGTGCCAGCTCGTCCTTAAGTACTTCCGGGGAGCTGTTTTTT.

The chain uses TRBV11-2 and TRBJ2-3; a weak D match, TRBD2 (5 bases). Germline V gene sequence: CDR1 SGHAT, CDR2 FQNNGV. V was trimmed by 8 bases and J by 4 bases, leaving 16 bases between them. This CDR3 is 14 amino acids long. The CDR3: CASHSLAFPDTQYF. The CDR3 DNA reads TGTGCCAGCCACAGCTTAGCGTTTCCAGATACGCAGTATTTT.

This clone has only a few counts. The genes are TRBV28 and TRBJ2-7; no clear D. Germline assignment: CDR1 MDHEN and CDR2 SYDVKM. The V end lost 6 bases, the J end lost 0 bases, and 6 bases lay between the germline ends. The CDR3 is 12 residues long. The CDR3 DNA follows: TGTGCCAGCAGGCACAGCTCCTACGAGCAGTACTTC. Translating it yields CASRHSSYEQYF.

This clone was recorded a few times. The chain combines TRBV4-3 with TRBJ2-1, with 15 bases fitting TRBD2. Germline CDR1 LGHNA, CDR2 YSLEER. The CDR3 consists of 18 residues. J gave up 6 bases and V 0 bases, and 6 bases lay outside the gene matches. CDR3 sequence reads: CASSQDSRTSGRGNEQFF. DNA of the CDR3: TGCGCCAGCAGCCAAGATTCAAGGACTAGCGGGAGGGGCAATGAGCAGTTCTTC.

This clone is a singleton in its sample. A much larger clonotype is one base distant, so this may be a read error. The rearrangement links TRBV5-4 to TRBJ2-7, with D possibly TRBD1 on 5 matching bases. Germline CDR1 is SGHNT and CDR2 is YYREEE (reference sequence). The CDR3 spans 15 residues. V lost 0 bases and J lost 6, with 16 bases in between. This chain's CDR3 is CASSLEVGPPGEQYF. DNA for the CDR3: TGTGCCAGCAGCTTGGAGGTGGGGCCCCCGGGCGAGCAGTACTTC.

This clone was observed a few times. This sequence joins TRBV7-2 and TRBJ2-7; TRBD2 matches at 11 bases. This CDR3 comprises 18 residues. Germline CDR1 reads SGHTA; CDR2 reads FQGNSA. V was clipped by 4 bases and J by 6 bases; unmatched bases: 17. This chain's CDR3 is CASSSPLPGPSGGSEQYF. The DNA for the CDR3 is TGTGCCAGCAGCTCACCCCTTCCTGGGCCTAGCGGGGGGAGCGAGCAGTACTTC.

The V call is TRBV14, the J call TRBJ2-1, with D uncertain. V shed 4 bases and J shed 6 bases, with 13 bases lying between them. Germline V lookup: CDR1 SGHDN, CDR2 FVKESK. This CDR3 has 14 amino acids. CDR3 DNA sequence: TGTGCCAGCAGCCGCTCTCGGGCTAGCAATGAGCAGTTCTTC. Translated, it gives CASSRSRASNEQFF.

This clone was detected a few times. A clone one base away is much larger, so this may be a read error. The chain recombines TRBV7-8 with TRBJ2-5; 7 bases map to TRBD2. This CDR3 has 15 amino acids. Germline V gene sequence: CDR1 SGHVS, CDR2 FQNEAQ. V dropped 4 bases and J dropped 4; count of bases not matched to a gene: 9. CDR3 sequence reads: CASSWAGEGRETQYF. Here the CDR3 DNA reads TGTGCCAGCAGCTGGGCGGGAGAGGGGCGAGAGACCCAGTACTTC.

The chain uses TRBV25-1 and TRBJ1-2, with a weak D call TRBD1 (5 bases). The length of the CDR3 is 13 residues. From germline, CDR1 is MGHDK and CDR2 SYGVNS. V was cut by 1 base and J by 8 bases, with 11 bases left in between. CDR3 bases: TGTGCCAGCAGTGAATGGGGACTCGAGGGCTACACCTTC. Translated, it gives CASSEWGLEGYTF.

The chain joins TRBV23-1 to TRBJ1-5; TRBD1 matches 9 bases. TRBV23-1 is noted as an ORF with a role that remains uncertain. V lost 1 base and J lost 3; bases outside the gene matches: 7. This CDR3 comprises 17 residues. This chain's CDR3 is CASSQYFDRGDNQPQHF. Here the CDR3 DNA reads TGCGCCAGCAGTCAATACTTTGACAGGGGGGACAATCAGCCCCAGCATTTT.

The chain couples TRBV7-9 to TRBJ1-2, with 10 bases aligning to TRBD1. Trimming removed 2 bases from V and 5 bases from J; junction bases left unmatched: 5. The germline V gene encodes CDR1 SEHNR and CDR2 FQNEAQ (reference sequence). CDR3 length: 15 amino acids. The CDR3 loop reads CASSLMTGGGYGYTF. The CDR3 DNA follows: TGTGCCAGCAGCTTAATGACAGGGGGCGGTTATGGCTACACCTTC.

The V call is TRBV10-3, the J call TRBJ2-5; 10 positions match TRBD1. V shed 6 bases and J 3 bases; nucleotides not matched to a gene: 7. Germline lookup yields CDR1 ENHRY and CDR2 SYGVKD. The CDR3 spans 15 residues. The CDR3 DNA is TGTGCCATCAGCCTGGGACAGGGGCGAGAAGAGACCCAGTACTTC. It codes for CAISLGQGREETQYF.

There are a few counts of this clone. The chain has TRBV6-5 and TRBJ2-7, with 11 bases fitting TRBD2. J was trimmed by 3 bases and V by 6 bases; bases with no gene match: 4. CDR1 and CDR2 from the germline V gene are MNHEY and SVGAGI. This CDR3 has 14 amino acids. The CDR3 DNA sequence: TGTGCCAGCAGACCCGGACTAGCGGGCTACGAGCAGTACTTC. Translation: CASRPGLAGYEQYF.